The T cell receptor beta chain under discussion was sequenced for a study of regulatory T cells in long-lasting Graves disease. Background on the study: Less than 3 months of antithyroid drugs had been taken by newly diagnosed Graves' patients. Study-wide findings and caveats: The study examined only peripheral blood, not thyroid tissue. Favored usage of TRBV28, TRBJ1-2 and TRBJ2-5 was recorded in persistent disease.

This clonotype appeared many times. No antigen is known for it. The time point denotes: newly diagnosed GD, antithyroid drugs for less than 3 months. PBMC RNA was the source of the TCR library. American Thyroid Association guidelines were used to diagnose Graves' disease. TCR beta libraries were built with iRepertoire HTBI primers and Arm-PCR of CDR3 regions. TCRdb analysed the multiplex PCR reads with MiXCR anew, one entry per CDR3 protein. The table lists 320,000 or so distinct CDR3 sequences, under 20% of them singletons. The CDR3 spans 15 residues. Germline V CDR1 and CDR2: MNHEY, SVGAGI. Deletions cut 0 bases from V and 4 bases from J, with 13 bases between.

This receptor was obtained from a female donor with Graves disease. The sequencing here drew on peripheral blood mononuclear cells (PBMCs), taken at new diagnosis, from a patient treated with antithyroid drugs. The chain links TRBV6-5 to TRBJ2-7; D call uncertain. The CDR3 nucleotides are TGTGCCAGCAGTTACTCGAAACAGCCCCGGTACGAGCAGTACTTC. Its protein product is CASSYSKQPRYEQYF.